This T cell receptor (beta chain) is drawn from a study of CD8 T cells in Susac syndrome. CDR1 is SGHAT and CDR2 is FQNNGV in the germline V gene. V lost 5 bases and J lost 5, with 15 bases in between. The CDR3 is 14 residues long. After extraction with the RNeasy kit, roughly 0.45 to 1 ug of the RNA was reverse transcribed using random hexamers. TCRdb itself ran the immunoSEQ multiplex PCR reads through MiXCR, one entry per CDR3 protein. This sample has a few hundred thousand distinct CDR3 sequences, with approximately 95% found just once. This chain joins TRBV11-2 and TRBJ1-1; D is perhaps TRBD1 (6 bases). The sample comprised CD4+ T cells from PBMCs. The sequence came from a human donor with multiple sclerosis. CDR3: CASSKWGAGTEAFF. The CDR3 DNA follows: TGTGCCAGCAGCAAGTGGGGGGCCGGGACTGAAGCTTTCTTT.